The subject of this entry is one T cell receptor (beta chain). No antigen is known for it. The source of the sample is a study of OX40 agonist ivuxolimab in advanced cancers. Study context: Administration of intravenous ivuxolimab to patients occurred every 2 weeks at 0.01 to 10 mg/kg. The group had a mean age of around 60 years, ranged from roughly 23 to 90, and was 80% to 85% male. It was permissible to have had prior anti-PD-1, anti-PD-L1 or anti-CTLA-4 therapy, and around 40% had some. General study findings and limits: CD8+ T cells were the subset that, on average, had more expanded clones than CD4+.

The CDR3 covers 13 residues. V gave up 1 base and J gave up 2 bases, with 6 bases separating them. From germline, CDR1 is SGHKS and CDR2 YYEKEE (reference sequence). Assay: immunoSEQ multiplex PCR; the TCRdb copy retains only in-frame clones and omits some. The table has about 21,000 clones, 65% to 90% seen once. The sample here was CD4+ or CD8+ T cells sorted from blood, taken in a trial of the OX40 agonist ivuxolimab. The sequence was collected from an adult with an advanced solid tumor such as melanoma, head and neck, liver or kidney cancer. V and J are TRBV5-5 and TRBJ1-1, with D unresolved. CDR3 coding DNA: TGTGCCAGCAGCTTGATAACTAACACTGAAGCTTTCTTT. Protein product: CASSLITNTEAFF.